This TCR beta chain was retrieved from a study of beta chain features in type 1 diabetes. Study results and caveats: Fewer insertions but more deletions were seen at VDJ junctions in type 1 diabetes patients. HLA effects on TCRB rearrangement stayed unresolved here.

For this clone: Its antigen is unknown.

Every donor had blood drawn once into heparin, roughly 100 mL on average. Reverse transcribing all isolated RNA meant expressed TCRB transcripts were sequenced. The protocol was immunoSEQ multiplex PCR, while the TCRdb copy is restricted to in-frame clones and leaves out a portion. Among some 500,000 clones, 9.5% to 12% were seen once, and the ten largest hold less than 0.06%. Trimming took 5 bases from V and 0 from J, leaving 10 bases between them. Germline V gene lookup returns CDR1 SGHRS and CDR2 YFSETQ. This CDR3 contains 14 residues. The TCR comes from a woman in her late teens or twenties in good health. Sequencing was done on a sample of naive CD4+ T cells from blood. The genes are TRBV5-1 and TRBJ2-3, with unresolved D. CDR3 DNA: TGCGCCAGCAGGGAGATGGCTAGCACAGATACGCAGTATTTT. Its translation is CASREMASTDTQYF.